This TCR beta chain was recorded in a study of cytomegalovirus exposure and HLA in healthy donors (dated by TCRdb to between 2016 and 2019). Some background on the complete study: A later analysis indicated that the 90 to 150 validation repertoires were generated on the platform also employed for the 600 to 750 repertoires of the first cohort. The aim of the study was to test whether cataloging public T cell receptors could identify signatures of past pathogen exposure. A separate validation cohort of approximately 130 different subjects was used in addition to the roughly 620-subject first cohort. To predict cytomegalovirus infection status, the study combined high-throughput TCR immunosequencing, statistical association of individual TCRs with disease status, and machine learning.

Note on this clone: There is no known antigen for this receptor. Base qualities are missing; no much larger clone stands one base away.

Germline trimming amounts to 7 bases on V and 4 bases on J, with 10 as the count of junction bases outside the gene matches. The CDR3 starts with the cysteine, ends with the phenylalanine, and has 16 residues. The kept DNA is CDR3 alone, 48 bases in frame from the first base. According to the germline V gene (reference sequence), CDR1 reads LNHDA and CDR2 reads SQIVND. The paper's findings and limits, for the study overall: Most TCR sequences were observed very rarely across donors, whereas some public TCRs were present in many individuals. Subsequent analysis determined that TCRs grouped into clusters in the first cohort also showed a tendency toward co-occurrence across the approximately 120 validation repertoires, and approximately 93% of cluster scores exceeded 0. In the study, approximately 160 TCR beta chains were listed as associated with cytomegalovirus. The authors suggested that the approach could potentially be generalized to other disease states and immunological phenotypes. Cytomegalovirus status was reported to be diagnosed by the classifier with high specificity and sensitivity in both the original and validation cohorts. All 130 or so repertoires were used to score co-occurrence in the validation cohort in a later analysis, because that analysis had no HLA typing for the cohort. Three of the identified cytomegalovirus-associated TCR beta chains were confirmed in vitro to be specific for cytomegalovirus antigens.

Separate from the approximately 700-subject first cohort, the validation cohort of some 130 subjects was the group to which the donors belonged. The library was built by means of the immunoSEQ multiplex PCR assay. For the original study's pipeline: A statistical classification framework was built for diagnosing cytomegalovirus status from the catalog of TCR beta chain sequences. This is the immuneACCESS table as TCRdb keeps it, with only in-frame sequences that have V and J called. A part of the clones is gone; compared with another copy, unresolved V genes explain less than half, and the rest is unexplained. V, J and clone size are those of that table, while D and trimming were read from the DNA. Within this sample are about 83,000 clones, with approximately 96% of them counted one time only. The ten top clones hold approximately 1.3% of the sample.

The source material was PBMCs. This chain is built from TRBV19 and TRBJ2-2; 9 bases in the junction line up with TRBD2. The origin of this receptor is a woman under 30 in good health and CMV-seronegative. The nucleotide sequence reads TGTGCCAGTACCCGGAGTGCGGGAGGGGGCACCGGGGAGCTGTTTTTT. It codes for CASTRSAGGGTGELFF.